This entry features one T cell receptor (beta chain) sequence. The sample holds a few counts of this clonotype. No antigen is known for it. Per-base quality was not reported, and no clone a single base away is much larger than it. The method behind the library was PCR. Data came from an Illumina HiSeq 2500. Molecular barcoding was employed in the preparation of TCR libraries, with unique molecular identifiers being used to normalize TCRbeta repertoire quantification. Using fastp at Q25 and MiXCR, TCRdb reprocessed the public reads and kept productive beta chains. Every distinct CDR3 protein forms one entry, paired with its most common genes and DNA. The table for this sample lists about 210,000 distinct CDR3 sequences; about a sixth of them were counted only once. The ten largest clones add up to 35% to 50% of the sample. This specimen belongs to a study of T-cell reconstitution after alpha-beta-depleted transplantation in children (dated by TCRdb to 2016 to 2018). Study-level background: The study quantitatively tracked T-cell immune reconstitution after TCRalphabeta/CD19-depleted allogeneic hematopoietic cell transplantation in children using TCR repertoire profiling.

The investigation overall reported the following: The frequencies of hyperexpanded clones fell over the following months, and after one year, T-cell counts and TCRbeta diversity were mostly attributed to newly produced T cells. In some patients, the high TCRbeta diversity seen at day 60 was put down to recipient T cells and intrathymic progenitors that had survived conditioning. About two months after transplant, the apparently early recovery of alphabetaT-cell counts reportedly depended on just several hundred clones that had expanded rapidly and came from non-depleted graft cells.

The germline V gene supplies CDR1 SQVTM and CDR2 ANQGSEA. CDR3 length: 14 amino acids, cysteine to phenylalanine. The read is trimmed to its CDR3 DNA, 42 bases read in frame from base 1. Clipping removes 6 bases from V and 4 bases from J, with 9 as the unmatched junction base count. This specimen's treatment or condition label, per the study, means: allogeneic hematopoietic cell transplantation with graft depleted of TCRalphabeta T cells and CD19 B cells. Transplant recipients were children who received TCRalphabeta/CD19-depleted allogeneic hematopoietic cell grafts. Recombination connected TRBV29-1 to TRBJ1-1; the central 9 bases match TRBD1. Sample: PBMCs, mostly from graft donor cells, taken 360 days after TCRalphabeta/CD19-depleted stem cell transplant. The origin of this receptor is a male patient aged 2 to 9 who had a stem cell transplant for acute lymphoblastic leukemia, so the T cells may come from the graft donor. The CDR3 is CSVTHRGLATEAFF. The DNA reads as follows: TGCAGCGTGACCCACAGGGGGCTAGCCACTGAAGCTTTCTTT.